The 29 T cell receptor beta chains below all came from one sample that was sequenced in a study of blood T cell repertoires in COVID-19. Some clones are missing from TCRdb's copy, which holds only in-frame ones; the method was immunoSEQ multiplex PCR. The sample comprises tens of thousands of clones, 91% of which are singletons, and 1.9% rests with the top ten. The specimen sequenced was peripheral blood. The receptors here all came from a woman aged 50 to 65 in a cohort sampled during active COVID-19.

This chain connects TRBV7-2 to TRBJ2-1; 8 bases are shared with TRBD1. The CDR3 is 15 amino acids. Germline lookup yields CDR1 SGHTA and CDR2 FQGNSA. V was clipped by 4 bases and J by 4 bases; unmatched bases: 6. Written as DNA, the CDR3 is TGTGCCAGCAGCTACGGACAGGGAGGTTACAATGAGCAGTTCTTC. Translating gives CASSYGQGGYNEQFF.

The chain couples TRBV10-2 to TRBJ2-1, with a possible D match to TRBD2 (5 bases). V lost 2 bases, J lost 0 bases, and 5 bases lay in between. The CDR3 totals 14 residues. CDR1 and CDR2 (germline): WSHSY, SAAADI. CDR3 protein: CASSERGSYNEQFF. For the CDR3, the DNA is TGCGCCAGCAGTGAGCGGGGCTCCTACAATGAGCAGTTCTTC.

The CDR3 protein is CASSYQGGGYGYTF. The CDR3 DNA reads TGTGCCAGCAGTTACCAGGGGGGCGGGTATGGCTACACCTTC. This chain links TRBV6-5 with TRBJ1-2, with 7 bases lining up with TRBD1. The CDR3 covers 14 residues. The J segment lost 5 bases and the V segment lost 2 bases, leaving 5 bases of the junction unmatched. CDR1 and CDR2 (germline): MNHEY, SVGAGI.

The table lists this clone with a count of one. J is TRBJ2-5 and V is TRBV10-3, with D uncertain. Germline CDR1 ENHRY, CDR2 SYGVKD. The CDR3 sequence is 14 residues long. V lost 0 bases, J lost 5 bases, and 10 bases lay in between. The CDR3 DNA follows: TGTGCCATCAGTGAGTCGGCGGTCACTGAGACCCAGTACTTC. It yields the protein CAISESAVTETQYF.

The chain employs TRBV6-4 and TRBJ1-6; a possible D gene is TRBD1 (5 bases). The V gene lost 9 bases and the J gene lost 10 bases, with 25 bases spanning the gap. This CDR3 has 16 residues. The germline V gene has CDR1 MRHNA and CDR2 SNTAGT. CDR3 amino acids: CASPGGSSGIGSPLHF. In DNA, the CDR3 is TGTGCCAGTCCCGGGGGGAGTTCAGGAATTGGGTCACCCCTCCACTTT.

This clone was seen a single time. CDR3 sequence (DNA): TGTGCCAGCAGCCCCTCCCCCGGGACTAGCGCCCCGGATGAGCAGTTCTTC. Its protein product is CASSPSPGTSAPDEQFF. The chain is built from TRBV28 and TRBJ2-1; TRBD2 agrees at 10 bases. Germline V gene sequence: CDR1 MDHEN, CDR2 SYDVKM. The CDR3 contains 17 residues. With V trimmed by 6 bases and J by 8 bases, 16 bases remained unmatched.

This rearrangement joins TRBV11-2 to TRBJ2-5, with 16 nucleotides matching TRBD2. This CDR3 comprises 18 residues. Germline V gives CDR1 SGHAT, CDR2 FQNNGV. Trimming at V came to 5 bases and at J to 4 bases, leaving 10 bases not matched to a gene. The CDR3 coding sequence is TGTGCCAGCAGCCCCTCCGGGACTAGCGGGAGGGCGTCAGAGACCCAGTACTTC. It codes for CASSPSGTSGRASETQYF.

V usage is TRBV18 and J usage is TRBJ2-2, with 8 bases lining up with TRBD1. V gave up 3 bases and J gave up 6 bases; unmatched junction bases: 6. The CDR3 is 15 amino acids. The germline gives CDR1 KGHSH, CDR2 LQKENI. In DNA form, the CDR3 reads TGTGCCAGCTCACCGGACAGGGTGACGGCCGGGGAGCTGTTTTTT. The encoded protein is CASSPDRVTAGELFF.

This clone was seen just once. The chain links TRBV28 to TRBJ2-7, with 7 positions matching TRBD2. The CDR3 spans 12 residues. The germline V gene encodes CDR1 MDHEN and CDR2 SYDVKM. Losses at the gene ends were 6 bases for V and 7 bases for J; bases not matched to a gene: 6. CDR3 residues: CASSQGLGEQYF. The CDR3 DNA reads as TGTGCCAGCAGCCAAGGACTAGGTGAGCAGTACTTC.

The gene calls are TRBV2 and TRBJ2-7, with 8 positions matching TRBD2. V lost 1 base to trimming and J lost 2 bases; unmatched junction nucleotides: 4. This CDR3 contains 15 residues. The germline V gene encodes CDR1 SNHLY and CDR2 FYNNEI. CDR3: CASSEVRGATYEQYF. For the CDR3, the DNA is TGTGCCAGCAGTGAAGTGCGGGGGGCAACCTACGAGCAGTACTTC.

The rearrangement uses TRBV24-1 and TRBJ2-3; D perhaps matches TRBD2 (5 bases). CDR3 length equals 15 residues. Germline values: CDR1 KGHDR, CDR2 SFDVKD. Deletions cut 6 bases from V and 0 bases from J, with 12 bases between. The DNA of the CDR3 is TGTGCCACCAGTTCACCTAGCCCTAGCACAGATACGCAGTATTTT. It specifies CATSSPSPSTDTQYF.

This chain links TRBV28 with TRBJ1-4; D unresolved. Germline CDR1 MDHEN, CDR2 SYDVKM. The V and J ends lost 5 bases and 8 bases respectively, with 21 bases between them. The CDR3 runs 16 residues. The CDR3: CASSPHAAQDMEKLFF. The DNA of the CDR3 is TGTGCCAGCAGTCCCCACGCCGCGCAAGATATGGAAAAACTGTTTTTT.

This clone was seen more than once but under ten times. The chain has TRBV7-9 and TRBJ2-2; D may be TRBD2 (5 bases). Germline V CDR1 and CDR2: SEHNR, FQNEAQ (reference sequence). The length of the CDR3 is 14 residues. V lost 4 bases and J lost 6, with 12 bases in between. CDR3 in amino acids: CASSSNRGAGELFF. In nucleotides, the CDR3 is TGTGCCAGCAGCTCCAATCGGGGTGCCGGGGAGCTGTTTTTT.

The chain employs TRBV28 and TRBJ1-5, with 8 bases identical to TRBD1. With 5 bases clipped from V and 4 bases from J, the junction kept 10 bases outside the gene matches. This CDR3 is built from 16 residues. Germline lookup yields CDR1 MDHEN and CDR2 SYDVKM. CDR3: CASSISGQGANQPQHF. CDR3 nucleotide sequence: TGTGCCAGCAGTATCTCCGGCCAGGGGGCAAATCAGCCCCAGCATTTT.

This clone is a singleton in its sample. J is TRBJ2-2 and V is TRBV3-1 (or the pseudogene TRBV3-2); D possibly corresponds to TRBD2 (6 bases). CDR1 and CDR2 (germline): LGHDT, YNNKEL (reference sequence). The CDR3 extends over 15 amino acids. V gave up 4 bases and J gave up 1 base, with 10 bases separating them. CDR3 loop: CASSPGSGNTGELFF. Here the CDR3 DNA reads TGTGCCAGCAGCCCGGGTAGCGGGAACACCGGGGAGCTGTTTTTT.

The chain employs TRBV4-2 and TRBJ2-1; 12 bases line up with TRBD2. The V gene end was trimmed by 5 bases and the J gene end by 4 bases; junction bases not matched to a gene: 3. The CDR3 loop spans 15 amino acids. Germline CDR1 and CDR2: LGHNA and YNFKEQ. CDR3: CASSAGLAGYNEQFF. The DNA for the CDR3 is TGTGCCAGCAGCGCGGGACTAGCGGGTTACAATGAGCAGTTCTTC.

This rearrangement joins TRBV5-1 to TRBJ2-2, with TRBD1 as a possible D gene (5 bases). With 2 bases removed from V and 4 bases from J, the gap between germline ends came to 9 bases. This CDR3 spans 14 amino acids. CDR1 SGHRS and CDR2 YFSETQ come from the germline V gene. CDR3 DNA: TGCGCCAGCAGCTTACCCAGGGTCACCGGGGAGCTGTTTTTT. This encodes CASSLPRVTGELFF.

The chain combines TRBV6-1 with TRBJ2-7; 9 positions agree with TRBD1. The germline gives CDR1 MNHNS, CDR2 SASEGT. The CDR3 sequence is 16 residues long. V dropped 3 bases and J dropped 4; count of bases not matched to a gene: 10. The CDR3 is CASSEPPGQGKYEQYF. The CDR3 nucleotides read TGTGCCAGCAGTGAGCCCCCCGGACAGGGGAAGTACGAGCAGTACTTC.

For this clone: The junction shows a germline mismatch at one end, possibly a read error. This chain links TRBV3-1 (or the pseudogene TRBV3-2) with TRBJ2-1; 9 bases are a match to TRBD2. The length of the CDR3 is 15 residues. From germline, CDR1 is LGHDT and CDR2 YNNKEL (reference sequence). The CDR3 region is CASCQRRGGLNEQFF. CDR3 in DNA: TGTGCCAGCTGCCAGAGGCGGGGGGGTTTAAATGAGCAGTTCTTC.

The rearrangement uses TRBV11-2 and TRBJ1-6, with 7 nucleotides matching TRBD1. CDR3 size: 18 residues. The junction had 20 bases not matched to a gene; V was cut back by 6 bases and J by 9 bases. Germline V lookup: CDR1 SGHAT, CDR2 FQNNGV. The CDR3 sequence is CASRRPGGRTVSSSPLHF. CDR3 in DNA: TGTGCCAGCAGGCGACCAGGGGGAAGAACCGTTTCCAGTTCACCCCTCCACTTT.

This chain joins TRBV11-3 and TRBJ1-6; 8 nucleotides match TRBD1. This CDR3 is built from 14 residues. Trimming cost V 5 bases and J 7 bases; bases outside gene matches: 4. CDR1 SGHNT and CDR2 YENEEA come from the germline V gene. The CDR3 DNA sequence: TGTGCCAGCAGCGCGGACAGGGAAAATTCACCCCTCCACTTT. Protein product: CASSADRENSPLHF. Together with reference TRBV11-3 and TRBJ1-6, the CDR3 gives the full variable domain: EAGVVQSPRYKIIEKKQPVAFWCNPISGHNTLYWYLQNLGQGPELLIRYENEEAVDDSQLPKDRFSAERLKGVDSTLKIQPAELGDSAVYLCASSADRENSPLHFGNGTRLTVT.

V usage is TRBV7-9 and J usage is TRBJ2-5; no firm D call. Per the germline V gene, CDR1 is SEHNR and CDR2 is FQNEAQ (reference sequence). V shed 2 bases and J shed 5 bases, with 9 bases lying between them. This CDR3 is 13 amino acids long. The CDR3 nucleotides are TGTGCCAGCAGCTTACTAGTAATGGAGACCCAGTACTTC. Translated, it gives CASSLLVMETQYF.

This chain uses TRBV9 with TRBJ1-1; 7 bases agree with TRBD1. Per the germline V gene, CDR1 is SGDLS and CDR2 is YYNGEE. The trim removed 3 bases at V and 1 base at J, leaving 6 bases unmatched. The CDR3 runs 15 residues. The CDR3 region is CASSATQGTNTEAFF. The CDR3 DNA sequence: TGTGCCAGCAGCGCAACACAGGGGACGAACACTGAAGCTTTCTTT.

The CDR3 sequence: CASSPRTQEPYNEQFF. The CDR3 DNA follows: TGCGCCAGCAGCCCTAGGACACAGGAACCCTACAATGAGCAGTTCTTC. This rearrangement joins TRBV4-1 to TRBJ2-1; TRBD1 is a possible D gene (5 bases). The CDR3 sequence is 16 residues long. Germline lookup yields CDR1 MGHRA and CDR2 YSYEKL. The V end was cut by 4 bases, the J end by 2 bases, with 15 bases between.

The chain has TRBV18 and TRBJ1-4, with D possibly being TRBD1 (6 bases). V was cut by 3 bases and J by 8 bases, with 10 bases left in between. The germline gives CDR1 KGHSH, CDR2 LQKENI. The CDR3 extends over 13 amino acids. The CDR3, as DNA: TGTGCCAGCTCACCGCGACAGGAAGAAAAACTGTTTTTT. Translating it yields CASSPRQEEKLFF.

V usage is TRBV16 and J usage is TRBJ2-1, with D possibly TRBD1 on 6 matching bases. V shed 2 bases and J shed 6 bases, with 11 bases lying between them. CDR1 and CDR2 from the germline V gene are KGHSY and FQNENV. The CDR3 sequence is 14 residues long. CDR3 DNA: TGTGCCAGCAGCCAACGAAAGGGGGTCAATGAGCAGTTCTTC. The encoded protein is CASSQRKGVNEQFF.

This chain joins TRBV19 and TRBJ1-1, with D perhaps matching TRBD1 (5 bases). The CDR3 loop spans 13 amino acids. V dropped 9 bases and J dropped 0 bases, with 11 bases sitting between them. Germline lookup yields CDR1 LNHDA and CDR2 SQIVND (reference sequence). CDR3 sequence: CASLRQMNTEAFF. The CDR3 region has the DNA TGTGCCAGCCTTCGACAGATGAACACTGAAGCTTTCTTT.

This chain links TRBV3-1 (or the pseudogene TRBV3-2) with TRBJ2-1; TRBD1 matches at 10 bases. The CDR3 has 14 amino acids. Trimming removed 3 bases from V and 7 bases from J; junction bases left unmatched: 3. Germline V gene data show CDR1 as LGHDT and CDR2 as YNNKEL (reference sequence). This CDR3 is CASSHDRGLNEQFF. Here the CDR3 DNA reads TGTGCCAGCAGCCATGACAGGGGGCTTAATGAGCAGTTCTTC.

The genes are TRBV7-8 and TRBJ1-5; D is undetermined. The CDR3 runs to 13 residues. CDR1 is SGHVS and CDR2 is FQNEAQ in the germline V gene. Trimming removed 5 bases from V and 2 bases from J, with 7 bases in between. This CDR3 reads CASSPLGNQPQHF. DNA of the CDR3: TGTGCCAGCAGCCCCTTAGGCAATCAGCCCCAGCATTTT.